A few counts support the clone carrying this T cell receptor (beta chain). Its target is unknown. Building the TCR beta libraries relied on iRepertoire HTBI primers, and CDR3 regions underwent Arm-PCR. In the source study's methods: Across all samples, approximately 68 TRBV segments and about 13 TRBJ segments were identified. TCRdb used MiXCR to reprocess the multiplex PCR reads, holding one entry per CDR3 protein. For this entry, the V and J calls and clone size follow TCRdb and not the study's own pipeline. Here the sample spans more than 300,000 distinct CDR3 sequences, roughly a sixth being singletons. The data stem from a study of regulatory T cells in long-lasting Graves disease. Notes on the study in general: There were preferences for TRBV28, TRBJ1-2 and TRBJ2-5 in persistent disease.

Time point reported: newly diagnosed GD, antithyroid drugs for less than 3 months. The TCR library was made from RNA extracted from PBMCs. Trimming stripped 3 bases from V and 4 bases from J, with 13 bases between. The CDR3 is made up of 15 amino acids. Germline V gene sequence: CDR1 DFQATT, CDR2 SNEGSKA (reference sequence). This sequence was found in a female donor with Graves disease. The V call is TRBV20-1, the J call TRBJ2-6; D might be TRBD1 (6 bases). Source: peripheral blood mononuclear cells (PBMCs), taken at new diagnosis, from a patient treated with antithyroid drugs. In DNA form, the CDR3 reads TGCAGTGCTAGGACCACCGGGACAGGGGCCAACGTCCTGACTTTC. It yields the protein CSARTTGTGANVLTF.